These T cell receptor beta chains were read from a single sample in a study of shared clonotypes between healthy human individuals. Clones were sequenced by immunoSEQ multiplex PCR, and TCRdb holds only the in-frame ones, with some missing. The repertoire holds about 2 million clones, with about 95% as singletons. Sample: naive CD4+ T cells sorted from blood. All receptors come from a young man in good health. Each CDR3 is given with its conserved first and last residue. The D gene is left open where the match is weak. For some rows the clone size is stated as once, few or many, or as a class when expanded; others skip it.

TGTGCCAGCAGTTCAAGGGGGGAGGATCAGCCCCAGCATTTT	CASSSRGEDQPQHF	.	TRBV27	TRBJ1-5	once
TGTGCCAGCGGGGCGGAAGGTCAAGATACGCAGTATTTT	CASGAEGQDTQYF	.	TRBV2	TRBJ2-3	.
TGCGCCAGCAGCCAAGTTGGCGGGTTCGGGGCCAACGTCCTGACTTTC	CASSQVGGFGANVLTF	.	TRBV4-1	TRBJ2-6	.
TGCGCCAGCAGCTGGACCCATCAGGGCTATAGCTCCTACGAGCAGTACTTC	CASSWTHQGYSSYEQYF	.	TRBV5-1	TRBJ2-7	few
TGTGCCATCAACTCTGGACAGGGGGCCTACAATGAGCAGTTCTTC	CAINSGQGAYNEQFF	TRBD1	TRBV10-3	TRBJ2-1	.
TGTGCCTGGAGTGCCGACAGGGGCCAGCCCCAGCATTTT	CAWSADRGQPQHF	TRBD1	TRBV30	TRBJ1-5	once
TGCGCCAGCAGCCAAGAGGGACAGGGGGCAAATTCACCCCTCCACTTT	CASSQEGQGANSPLHF	TRBD1	TRBV4-1	TRBJ1-6	.
TGTGCCAGCAGCTCCGGGTCTGCGGGCGAGCAGTACTTC	CASSSGSAGEQYF	.	TRBV7-2	TRBJ2-7	.
TGTGCCAGCAGACACCGGGACAGGGGCCACGAGCAGTACTTC	CASRHRDRGHEQYF	TRBD1	TRBV11-2	TRBJ2-7	once
TGCGCCAGCAGCTTGGAAGACAGTAGTATGGACGAGCAGTACTTC	CASSLEDSSMDEQYF	.	TRBV5-1	TRBJ2-7	.
TGTGCCAGCAGCACAGGACAGGGGGGCGGCTACACCTTC	CASSTGQGGGYTF	TRBD1	TRBV5-4	TRBJ1-2	once
TGCGCCAGCAGCTTGGAGGTTGGGACCCAGTACTTC	CASSLEVGTQYF	.	TRBV5-1	TRBJ2-5	.
TGTGCCAGCAGTGTGGGAGGCGCAGATACGCAGTATTTT	CASSVGGADTQYF	.	TRBV2	TRBJ2-3	.
TGCGCCAGAGCCCATCCGGGCAATCAGCCCCAGCATTTT	CARAHPGNQPQHF	.	TRBV10-1	TRBJ1-5	.
TGTGCCAGCAGCTTAGGGGATCTGAGGGAGCAGTACTTC	CASSLGDLREQYF	.	TRBV7-9	TRBJ2-7	once
TGTGCCAGCAGAGCTCCGGGACTAGCGGGAGTTAATGAGCAGTTCTTC	CASRAPGLAGVNEQFF	TRBD2	TRBV11-2	TRBJ2-1	.
TGCGCCAGCAAACTAGCGGGGGCGAACACCGGGGAGCTGTTTTTT	CASKLAGANTGELFF	TRBD2	TRBV10-2	TRBJ2-2	.
TGTGCCACCAGCAGAGCCGTGGGGGACGTAGGATACAATGAGCAGTTCTTC	CATSRAVGDVGYNEQFF	.	TRBV15	TRBJ2-1	.
TGTGCCAGCTCACCATTTTCGACTAGCGGGAGCGGGGCCGGGGAGCTGTTTTTT	CASSPFSTSGSGAGELFF	TRBD2	TRBV18	TRBJ2-2	.
TGTGCCAGCAGTTACCCGGGGCAGAACACTGAAGCTTTCTTT	CASSYPGQNTEAFF	.	TRBV6-5	TRBJ1-1	.
TGTGCCTGGAGGACAGTCCGGTCTGGGGTGACCCAGTACTTC	CAWRTVRSGVTQYF	.	TRBV30	TRBJ2-5	.
TGTGCCAGCAACCCGGGACCTTCCAATTCACCCCTCCACTTT	CASNPGPSNSPLHF	.	TRBV6-1	TRBJ1-6	.
TGTGCCAGCCGTCCGCTGGGGAATAATGAGCAGTTCTTC	CASRPLGNNEQFF	.	TRBV5-6	TRBJ2-1	once
TGTGCCAGCAGTAACCGGGCCGGGGAGCTGTTTTTT	CASSNRAGELFF	.	TRBV6-5	TRBJ2-2	once
TGCGCCAGCAGCTCCCAGGACAGGGATATAGACGAGCAGTACTTC	CASSSQDRDIDEQYF	TRBD1	TRBV5-1	TRBJ2-7	.
TGCGCCAGCAGCTCCTTGACTAGCGGGGTCACCGGGGAGCTGTTTTTT	CASSSLTSGVTGELFF	TRBD2	TRBV5-1	TRBJ2-2	once
TGTGCCAGCAGCTTATTGCTCGATGAGCAGTTCTTC	CASSLLLDEQFF	.	TRBV7-2	TRBJ2-1	.
TGTGCCAGCAGCCCTCGCCGAAACACCATATATTTT	CASSPRRNTIYF	.	TRBV2	TRBJ1-3	.
TGTGCCAGCAGCCCCCGGGACACCTTAAGGTACATTCAGTACTTC	CASSPRDTLRYIQYF	.	TRBV6-5	TRBJ2-4	.
TGTGCCAGCAGCTTAGTTCTTTACGAGCAGTACTTC	CASSLVLYEQYF	.	TRBV11-2	TRBJ2-7	.
TGTGCCCGCGGCCGGGTCCCATCCTACGAGCAGTACTTC	CARGRVPSYEQYF	.	TRBV5-6	TRBJ2-7	.
TGTGCCAGCAGGGGGAGGTTCACTGAAGCTTTCTTT	CASRGRFTEAFF	.	TRBV28	TRBJ1-1	.
TGTGCCAGCAGCCCGCGGGACAGGGGCTCCTACGAGCAGTACTTC	CASSPRDRGSYEQYF	TRBD1	TRBV7-6	TRBJ2-7	.
TGTGCCAGCAGCACCGACAGGGGCCGGATCGGGTACGAGCAGTACTTC	CASSTDRGRIGYEQYF	TRBD1	TRBV11-2	TRBJ2-7	.
TGCGCCAGCAGCTTGGCGGGGACTAGCGTGGACGAGCAGTACTTC	CASSLAGTSVDEQYF	TRBD2	TRBV5-1	TRBJ2-7	.
TGCGCCAGCACCCCCCGCGGAGGGGCAACTAATGAAAAACTGTTTTTT	CASTPRGGATNEKLFF	.	TRBV5-1	TRBJ1-4	.
TGTGCCAGCAGTGTGGGGGCTAGCAATCAGCCCCAGCATTTT	CASSVGASNQPQHF	.	TRBV2	TRBJ1-5	few
TGTGCCAGCAGGTCTCAGGGGAGCAATCAGCCCCAGCATTTT	CASRSQGSNQPQHF	.	TRBV6-5	TRBJ1-5	once
TGTGCCAGCAGCTTAAGAGGGAGCAATCAGCCCCAGCATTTT	CASSLRGSNQPQHF	.	TRBV11-2	TRBJ1-5	once
TGCGCCAGCAGCCAACTTCCAGGGGAGGATGGCTACACCTTC	CASSQLPGEDGYTF	.	TRBV4-3	TRBJ1-2	.
TGCGCCAGCAGCCAATCGACCGAGACCCAGTACTTC	CASSQSTETQYF	.	TRBV4-1	TRBJ2-5	once
TGTGCCAGCAGCTCAGGGCTTTTGGAGACCCAGTACTTC	CASSSGLLETQYF	.	TRBV5-4	TRBJ2-5	.
TGTGCCAGCAGCTTAGGGGCGGGACACTCGACAGATACGCAGTATTTT	CASSLGAGHSTDTQYF	.	TRBV11-3	TRBJ2-3	.
TGTGCCAGCAGCTTAGGTCGACAGGGCTTCGGATATGGCTACACCTTC	CASSLGRQGFGYGYTF	TRBD1	TRBV11-2	TRBJ1-2	once
TGCGCCAGCAGCTTGGCAGGGTCTAATGAAAAACTGTTTTTT	CASSLAGSNEKLFF	.	TRBV5-1	TRBJ1-4	.
TGTGCCAGCAGCTCGACCCCGGGGGGGGGCTCTGATGGCTACACCTTC	CASSSTPGGGSDGYTF	.	TRBV7-9	TRBJ1-2	once
TGTGCCAGCAGTCTATGGGCCCTGAACACTGAAGCTTTCTTT	CASSLWALNTEAFF	.	TRBV5-8	TRBJ1-1	.